Each of the 9 T cell receptor beta chains below was sequenced from the same sample in a study of cytomegalovirus exposure and HLA in healthy donors. PCR amplification relied on 60 Vbeta primers (plus 13 Jbeta primers). The assay was immunoSEQ multiplex PCR, and TCRdb's table has in-frame clones only and misses some. Of some 120,000 clones listed, around 81% were seen once; the top ten hold 3% to 5%. The sequencing sample was made of PBMCs. Receptors were obtained from a woman under 40 in good health and CMV-seronegative.

J is TRBJ2-7 and V is TRBV5-4; 7 nucleotides align to TRBD1. Germline assignment: CDR1 SGHNT and CDR2 YYREEE (reference sequence). Germline trimming cut 1 base from V and 1 base from J; bases unmatched to any gene: 2. The CDR3 consists of 14 residues. CDR3 sequence (DNA): TGTGCCAGCAGCTTGCGGGGACAGTCCTACGAGCAGTACTTC. Translated: CASSLRGQSYEQYF.

The rearrangement joins TRBV7-9 to TRBJ2-5; 8 bases align to TRBD1. The DNA matches TRBJ2-7 better at its end, which makes the J call doubtful. Germline V CDR1 and CDR2: SEHNR, FQNEAQ (reference sequence). This CDR3 is 14 amino acids long. The DNA for the CDR3 is TGTGCCAGCAGCTCACAGGGGGTACAATACGAGCAGTACTTC. Translated: CASSSQGVQYEQYF.

The chain recombines TRBV27 with TRBJ2-1, with TRBD2 matching 11 bases. The junction had 8 bases not matched to a gene; V was cut back by 4 bases and J by 3 bases. CDR3 length equals 17 residues. Germline V CDR1 and CDR2: MNHEY, SMNVEV (reference sequence). DNA of the CDR3: TGTGCCAGCAGTTCGGCTAGCGGGAGGAAGCTCTACAATGAGCAGTTCTTC. Encoded protein: CASSSASGRKLYNEQFF.

The V and J genes are TRBV5-4 and TRBJ1-4; 7 nucleotides line up with TRBD1. The CDR3 covers 15 residues. Germline CDR1 and CDR2: SGHNT and YYREEE (reference sequence). After removal of 2 bases from V and 4 bases from J, the junction contained 5 bases not matched to a gene. CDR3 nucleotide sequence: TGTGCCAGCAGCTTCTCCGGGACAGTTAATGAAAAACTGTTTTTT. This codes for CASSFSGTVNEKLFF. Full variable domain (rest looked up from reference TRBV5-4 and TRBJ1-4): ETGVTQSPTHLIKTRGQQVTLRCSSQSGHNTVSWYQQALGQGPQFIFQYYREEENGRGNFPPRFSGLQFPNYSSELNVNALELDDSALYLCASSFSGTVNEKLFFGSGTQLSVL.

The CDR3 nucleotides are TGTGCCAGCAGCTTAGCGGTAGTTAGCGGGAGCTCCTACGAGCAGTACTTC. Translating it yields CASSLAVVSGSSYEQYF. The chain links TRBV7-8 to TRBJ2-7; the match to TRBD2 covers 9 bases. V was clipped by 0 bases and J by 0 bases; unmatched bases: 6. The germline gives CDR1 SGHVS, CDR2 FQNEAQ. This CDR3 is built from 17 residues.

CDR3 bases: TGTGCCAGCAGGCCTCTCGGAGGGGTAAACTATGGCTACACCTTC. Protein product: CASRPLGGVNYGYTF. The chain links TRBV6-1 to TRBJ1-2, with D maybe TRBD1 (5 bases). Germline loops: CDR1 MNHNS, CDR2 SASEGT. The length of the CDR3 is 15 residues. V lost 6 bases, J lost 2 bases, and 16 bases lay in between.

V is TRBV6-5 and J is TRBJ2-7, with 7 positions matching TRBD1. The CDR3 covers 15 residues. Germline CDR1 is MNHEY and CDR2 is SVGAGI. After removal of 0 bases from V and 1 base from J, the junction contained 3 bases not matched to a gene. CDR3 in DNA: TGTGCCAGCAGTTACTCGAGGGACAGTTCCTACGAGCAGTACTTC. This gives the protein CASSYSRDSSYEQYF.

The rearrangement uses TRBV19 and TRBJ2-5; 8 bases are a match to TRBD2. The J call may be wrong; the DNA end is better matched by TRBJ2-7. Per the germline V gene, CDR1 is LNHDA and CDR2 is SQIVND (reference sequence). CDR3 length: 14 residues. CDR3 DNA: TGTGCCAGTAACTCCGGGGGGGGTCGGTACGAGCAGTACTTC. It yields the protein CASNSGGGRYEQYF.

The chain has TRBV28 and TRBJ1-1, with TRBD1 as a possible D gene (5 bases). Germline V gives CDR1 MDHEN, CDR2 SYDVKM. V lost 3 bases and J 0 bases, leaving 11 bases between the germline ends. This CDR3 contains 15 residues. CDR3 nucleotides: TGTGCCAGCAGTTTGGGGTCGACAGTGAACACTGAAGCTTTCTTT. Protein product: CASSLGSTVNTEAFF. Complete variable domain (other parts from reference TRBV28 and TRBJ1-1): DVKVTQSSRYLVKRTGEKVFLECVQDMDHENMFWYRQDPGLGLRLIYFSYDVKMKEKGDIPEGYSVSREKKERFSLILESASTNQTSMYLCASSLGSTVNTEAFFGQGTRLTVV.